This T cell receptor beta chain was recovered during a study of pediatric ulcerative colitis. Study results and limitations: In rectum, acute severe colitis had expanded clones and less diversity.

The assay was run at survey level. Up to 500,000 reads were sequenced per sample. Here immunoSEQ multiplex PCR was the method, and the copy in TCRdb shows in-frame clones only, minus some. The sample includes approximately 9,300 clones, 80% to 90% of them seen just once. At colonoscopy, a blood sample was also collected. Deletions cut 6 bases from V and 2 bases from J, with 11 bases between. CDR1 and CDR2 from the germline V gene are MGHRA and YSYEKL. The CDR3 extends over 13 amino acids. Turning to this clone: What it recognizes is unknown.

This receptor was taken from a girl between 5 and 17 years old with moderate ulcerative colitis. Material: blood. V is TRBV4-1 and J is TRBJ2-7; weak D call: TRBD1 (6 bases). The CDR3 reads CASRDRDPYEQYF. In DNA, the CDR3 is TGCGCCAGCAGGGACAGAGACCCCTACGAGCAGTACTTC.